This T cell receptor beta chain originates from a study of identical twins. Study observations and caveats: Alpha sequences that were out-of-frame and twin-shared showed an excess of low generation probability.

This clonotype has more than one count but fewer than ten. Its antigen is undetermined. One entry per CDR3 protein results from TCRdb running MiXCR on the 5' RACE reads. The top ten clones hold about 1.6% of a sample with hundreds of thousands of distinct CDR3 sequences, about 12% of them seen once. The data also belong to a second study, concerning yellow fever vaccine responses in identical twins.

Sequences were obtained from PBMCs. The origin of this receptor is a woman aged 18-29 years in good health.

The CDR3 DNA reads as TGTGCCAGCAGTGCGGAGGTCCTCAATTCACCCCTCCACTTT. Its protein product is CASSAEVLNSPLHF. The V gene is TRBV6-4, the J gene TRBJ1-6, with D unclear. The CDR3 consists of 14 residues. Germline V gene data show CDR1 as MRHNA and CDR2 as SNTAGT. V shed 4 bases and J shed 7 bases, with 11 bases lying between them.